The sequence of this TCR beta chain was determined in a study of control samples from healthy donors and cancer patients (dated by TCRdb to the early 2020s). V and J are truncated by 1 base and 7 bases respectively, leaving an intervening sequence of 8 bases. Taken from the germline V gene, the CDR1 and CDR2 loops are SGHVS and FQNEAQ. The CDR3, from cysteine to phenylalanine, totals 14 residues. The read is trimmed to its CDR3 DNA, 42 bases read in frame from base 1. Receptors were amplified or captured by the immunoSEQ multiplex PCR assay. What TCRdb holds here is the immuneACCESS table cut down to in-frame rearrangements. Part of the clones is not present; checked against another copy, under half of the missing clones reflect an unresolved V gene, and the others are unexplained. The sample table shows over 150,000 clones, and more than 85% are seen once. Together, the top ten hold just over 2% of the sample.

Comments on this clone: The clone's antigen remains unknown. Base qualities are not at hand, and no much larger clone is one base apart.

In this chain, TRBV7-8 is recombined with TRBJ1-6; 5 matching bases give a weak D call of TRBD1. Sequencing was carried out using blood. This sequence originates from a woman between 35 and 50 years old in good health. The CDR3 corresponds to CASSLETANSPLHF. In nucleotide form, the sequence is TGTGCCAGCAGCTTAGAGACAGCCAATTCACCCCTCCACTTT.